Listed here are 19 T cell receptor beta chains from one sample, sequenced in a study of T cells in Graves' hyperthyroidism and ophthalmopathy. TCR beta CDR3 regions were amplified from RNA transcripts. The TCR CDR3 first-round RT-PCR relied on the HTBI primer set. TCRdb called the multiplex PCR reads again in MiXCR, with one record for every CDR3 protein. The sample has hundreds of thousands of distinct CDR3 sequences; approximately 14% are singletons. The source material was blood. All receptors derive from a woman aged 40 to 50 with Graves' hyperthyroidism.

This clonotype was detected a few times. A read error may explain this, as a much larger clone is one base away. The J gene is TRBJ2-1, the V gene TRBV2; D is uncertain. The CDR3 has 13 amino acids. The germline V and J ends were trimmed by 6 bases and 2 bases, with 8 bases remaining between them. CDR1 SNHLY and CDR2 FYNNEI come from the germline V gene. CDR3 sequence (DNA): TGTGCCAGCAGGGAACCAGCCTACAATGAGCAGTTCTTC. Translation gives CASREPAYNEQFF. Full variable domain (missing parts from reference TRBV2 and TRBJ2-1): EPEVTQTPSHQVTQMGQEVILRCVPISNHLYFYWYRQILGQKVEFLVSFYNNEISEKSEIFDDQFSVERPDGSNFTLKIRSTKLEDSAMYFCASREPAYNEQFFGPGTRLTVL.

This clonotype was recorded at least ten times. The chain carries TRBV20-1 and TRBJ2-1, with 12 bases identical to TRBD2. The germline gives CDR1 DFQATT, CDR2 SNEGSKA (reference sequence). With V trimmed by 6 bases and J by 4 bases, 10 bases remained unmatched. The CDR3 loop spans 16 amino acids. This chain's CDR3 is CSAPGTSGFEYNEQFF. For the CDR3, the DNA is TGCAGTGCACCGGGGACTAGCGGGTTCGAGTACAATGAGCAGTTCTTC.

This clonotype was recorded many times. The chain uses TRBV20-1 and TRBJ2-2; no firm D call. From germline, CDR1 is DFQATT and CDR2 SNEGSKA (reference sequence). Trimming pared 5 bases from V and 0 bases from J, leaving 7 bases between. The CDR3 covers 13 residues. The CDR3 region is CSARQPNTGELFF. The CDR3, as DNA: TGCAGTGCTCGGCAACCGAACACCGGGGAGCTGTTTTTT.

In this sample, this clonotype turned up many times. This sequence joins TRBV2 and TRBJ2-2; D is tentatively TRBD1 or TRBD2 (5 bases each). V lost 7 bases and J 2 bases, leaving 17 bases between the germline ends. Germline V CDR1 and CDR2: SNHLY, FYNNEI. The CDR3 covers 16 residues. The CDR3 sequence: CASKSRDLLNTGELFF. CDR3 DNA sequence: TGTGCCAGCAAGTCCCGGGACCTACTTAACACCGGGGAGCTGTTTTTT.

This clonotype was seen ten or more times. The chain recombines TRBV28 with TRBJ2-7, with TRBD2 matching over 9 bases. Losses at the gene ends were 7 bases for V and 4 bases for J; bases not matched to a gene: 11. The CDR3 contains 15 residues. Germline V gives CDR1 MDHEN, CDR2 SYDVKM. The CDR3 here is CASTSGSAGGYEQYF. CDR3 nucleotides: TGTGCCAGCACCTCAGGATCAGCGGGGGGATACGAGCAGTACTTC.

V and J are TRBV29-1 and TRBJ1-5; 8 bases line up with TRBD1. This CDR3 is built from 14 residues. J gave up 4 bases and V 4 bases, and 6 bases lay outside the gene matches. In germline, CDR1 is SQVTM, CDR2 ANQGSEA. The DNA for the CDR3 is TGCAGCGTTGGCCTGGGGACAGGTAATCAGCCCCAGCATTTT. Its protein product is CSVGLGTGNQPQHF.

This clonotype was detected many times. This chain's CDR3 is CASGLALLTGSRTEAFF. DNA of the CDR3: TGTGCTAGTGGTTTGGCCCTCTTGACAGGGAGCAGGACTGAAGCTTTCTTT. This chain connects TRBV12-5 to TRBJ1-1; 7 bases agree with TRBD1. CDR1 is LGHNT, CDR2 FRNRAP, per germline. V was clipped by 1 base and J by 5 bases; unmatched bases: 13. The CDR3 sequence is 17 residues long.

About this clonotype: One base away lies a much larger clone, so this may be a sequencing read error. The genes are TRBV28 and TRBJ2-1; possible D gene TRBD1, 5 bases. CDR1 and CDR2 (germline): MDHEN, SYDVKM. The CDR3 has 14 amino acids. The CDR3 DNA follows: TGTGCCGGCAGTTTAAGCCAGGGTTTAAATGAGCAGTTCTTC. Translation: CAGSLSQGLNEQFF.

The CDR3 nucleotides are TGTGCCAGCAGCGGACTAGCGGAGACCAGCAATGAGCAGTTCTTC. It is translated as CASSGLAETSNEQFF. This chain uses TRBV9 with TRBJ2-1; 9 nucleotides line up with TRBD2. The junction had 7 bases not matched to a gene; V was cut back by 3 bases and J by 6 bases. This CDR3 comprises 15 residues. The germline gives CDR1 SGDLS, CDR2 YYNGEE.

This clonotype was observed many times. The rearrangement uses TRBV12-3 or TRBV12-4 and TRBJ1-5, with 8 bases that match TRBD1. This CDR3 region has 14 residues. Trimming took 5 bases from V and 3 from J; bases not matched to a gene: 3. DNA for the CDR3: TGTGCCAGCAGTCGGGGACAGGTCAATCAGCCCCAGCATTTT. It codes for CASSRGQVNQPQHF.

Ten or more counts support this clonotype. V is TRBV6-1 and J is TRBJ2-1; D may be TRBD2 (5 bases). Germline CDR1 MNHNS, CDR2 SASEGT. The CDR3 loop spans 16 amino acids. The V end lost 5 bases, the J end lost 3 bases, and 17 bases lay between the germline ends. CDR3 sequence: CASSPLGSVLYNEQFF. The CDR3 DNA sequence: TGTGCCAGCAGTCCCCTAGGTAGCGTCCTCTACAATGAGCAGTTCTTC.

This clonotype was observed many times. The chain links TRBV5-1 to TRBJ2-7; 8 nucleotides match TRBD1. J lost 5 bases, V lost 0 bases, and 10 bases had no gene match. CDR1 is SGHRS, CDR2 YFSETQ, per germline. This CDR3 region has 16 residues. The CDR3 spells CASSLDGQGILDEQYF. CDR3 DNA sequence: TGCGCCAGCAGCTTGGACGGACAGGGCATTCTGGACGAGCAGTACTTC.

The chain carries TRBV6-1 and TRBJ2-5; D is ambiguous. The CDR3 consists of 10 residues. V lost 9 bases and J 11 bases, leaving 13 bases between the germline ends. The germline V gene encodes CDR1 MNHNS and CDR2 SASEGT. CDR3 nucleotide sequence: TGTGCCAGGGATCACAGAGATCAGTACTTC. Encoded protein: CARDHRDQYF.

This clonotype was counted ten times or more. This chain uses TRBV28 with TRBJ2-7; 7 bases agree with TRBD1. Germline CDR1 is MDHEN and CDR2 is SYDVKM. V dropped 6 bases and J dropped 3; count of bases not matched to a gene: 8. The CDR3 is 14 amino acids. CDR3 residues: CASSILGQYYEQYF. The CDR3 bases are TGTGCCAGCAGCATACTGGGACAGTACTACGAGCAGTACTTC.

The chain uses TRBV3-1 and TRBJ2-4, with no clear D. CDR3 length: 16 residues. Germline V gene data show CDR1 as LGHDT and CDR2 as YNNKEL (reference sequence). Trimming removed 3 bases from V and 8 bases from J, with 20 bases in between. The CDR3: CASSHSSPGPGDIQYF. The CDR3 nucleotides are TGTGCCAGCAGCCACTCTTCCCCTGGCCCTGGGGACATTCAGTACTTC.

As regards this clonotype: It may be a read error: a sequence one base away is much more abundant. The J gene is TRBJ1-1, the V gene TRBV6-1; D not certain. Germline values: CDR1 MNHNS, CDR2 SASEGT. Trimming removed 7 bases from V and 1 base from J, with 10 bases in between. CDR3 size: 13 residues. CDR3 sequence (DNA): TGTGCCAGCAATGGTGGAACGAACACTGAAGCTTTCTTT. Its translation is CASNGGTNTEAFF.

This clonotype was observed a handful of times. The chain recombines TRBV2 with TRBJ2-2, with D tentatively TRBD1 (7 bases). Deletions cut 4 bases from V and 3 bases from J, with 12 bases between. The CDR3 is 15 amino acids. Germline-derived CDR1 and CDR2 are SNHLY and FYNNEI. The CDR3 region is CASSGGTAYTGELFF. The DNA of the CDR3 is TGTGCCAGCAGTGGCGGGACAGCCTACACCGGGGAGCTGTTTTTT.

The sample holds many counts of this clonotype. The chain employs TRBV10-3 and TRBJ1-5, with D maybe TRBD1 (5 bases). CDR1 and CDR2 from the germline V gene are ENHRY and SYGVKD. V was cut by 0 bases and J by 5 bases, with 8 bases left in between. This CDR3 has 14 amino acids. The CDR3, as DNA: TGTGCCATCAGTGAGTCGACAGCGGATCAGCCCCAGCATTTT. Protein: CAISESTADQPQHF.

J is TRBJ1-5 and V is TRBV10-3; 7 bases match TRBD1. The CDR3 consists of 14 residues. CDR1 is ENHRY, CDR2 SYGVKD, per germline. V was pared by 6 bases and J by 3 bases, with 5 bases of the junction left unmatched. The chain's CDR3 is CAISRGTDNQPQHF. CDR3 nucleotide sequence: TGTGCCATCAGCCGAGGGACAGACAATCAGCCCCAGCATTTT.